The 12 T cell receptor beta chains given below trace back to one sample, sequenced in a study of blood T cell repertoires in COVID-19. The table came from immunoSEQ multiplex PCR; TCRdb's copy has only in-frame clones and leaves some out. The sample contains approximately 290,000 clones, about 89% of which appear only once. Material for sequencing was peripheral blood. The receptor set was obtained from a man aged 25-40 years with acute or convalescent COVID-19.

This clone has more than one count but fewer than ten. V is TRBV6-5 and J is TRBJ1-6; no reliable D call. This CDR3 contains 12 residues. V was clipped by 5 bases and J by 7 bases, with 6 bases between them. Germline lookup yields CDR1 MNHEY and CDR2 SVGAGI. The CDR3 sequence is CASSRRNSPLHF. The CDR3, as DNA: TGTGCCAGCAGTAGGAGAAATTCACCCCTCCACTTT.

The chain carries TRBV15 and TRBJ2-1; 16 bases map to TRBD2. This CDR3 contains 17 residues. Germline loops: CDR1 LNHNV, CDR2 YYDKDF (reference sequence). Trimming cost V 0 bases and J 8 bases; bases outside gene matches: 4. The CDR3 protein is CATSRDWGLAGGYEQFF. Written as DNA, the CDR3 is TGTGCCACCAGCAGAGATTGGGGACTAGCGGGAGGGTATGAGCAGTTCTTC.

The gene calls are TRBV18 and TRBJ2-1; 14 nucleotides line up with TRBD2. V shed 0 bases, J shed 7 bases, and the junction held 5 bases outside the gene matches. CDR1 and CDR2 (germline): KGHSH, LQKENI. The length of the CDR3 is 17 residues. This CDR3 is CASSPPWGTSGRNEQFF. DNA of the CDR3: TGTGCCAGCTCACCACCCTGGGGGACTAGCGGGAGAAATGAGCAGTTCTTC.

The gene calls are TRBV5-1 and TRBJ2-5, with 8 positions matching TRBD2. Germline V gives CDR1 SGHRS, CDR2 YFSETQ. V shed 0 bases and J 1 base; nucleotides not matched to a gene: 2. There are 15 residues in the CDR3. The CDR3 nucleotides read TGCGCCAGCAGCTTGGCGGGGGGGATCCAAGAGACCCAGTACTTC. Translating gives CASSLAGGIQETQYF.

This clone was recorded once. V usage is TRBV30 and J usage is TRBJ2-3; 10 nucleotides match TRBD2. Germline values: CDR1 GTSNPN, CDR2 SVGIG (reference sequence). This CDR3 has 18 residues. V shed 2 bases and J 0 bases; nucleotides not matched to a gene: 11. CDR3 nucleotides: TGTGCCTGGAGTACTCCGGGACTAGCGTTTTCTAGCACAGATACGCAGTATTTT. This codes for CAWSTPGLAFSSTDTQYF.

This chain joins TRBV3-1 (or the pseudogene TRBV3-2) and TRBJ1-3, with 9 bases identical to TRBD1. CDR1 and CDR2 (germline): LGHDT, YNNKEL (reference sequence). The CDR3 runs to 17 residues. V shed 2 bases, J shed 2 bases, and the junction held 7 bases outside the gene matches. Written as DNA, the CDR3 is TGTGCCAGCAGCCAACTTATCACAGGGGGCGCTGGAAACACCATATATTTT. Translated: CASSQLITGGAGNTIYF.

The CDR3 nucleotides are TGTGCCAGCAGCCAAAATACTGGAAACACCATATATTTT. This translates into CASSQNTGNTIYF. The rearrangement uses TRBV3-1 (or the pseudogene TRBV3-2) and TRBJ1-3, with D hard to call. Per germline, CDR1 LGHDT and CDR2 YNNKEL (reference sequence). CDR3 length: 13 residues. V dropped 2 bases and J dropped 2 bases, with 4 bases sitting between them.

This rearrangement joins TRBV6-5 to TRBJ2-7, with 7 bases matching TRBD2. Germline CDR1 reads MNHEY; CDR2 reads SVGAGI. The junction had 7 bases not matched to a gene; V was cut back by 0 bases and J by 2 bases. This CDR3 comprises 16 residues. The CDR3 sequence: CASSYSIRDYAYEQYF. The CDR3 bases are TGTGCCAGCAGTTACTCGATCCGGGACTATGCCTACGAGCAGTACTTC.

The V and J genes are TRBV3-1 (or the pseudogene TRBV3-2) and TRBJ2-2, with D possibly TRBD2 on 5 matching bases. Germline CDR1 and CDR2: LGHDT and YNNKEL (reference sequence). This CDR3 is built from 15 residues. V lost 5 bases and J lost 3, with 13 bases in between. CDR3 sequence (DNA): TGTGCCAGCAGCTCCCTGCGGGCGTACACCGGGGAGCTGTTTTTT. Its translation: CASSSLRAYTGELFF.

CDR3 coding DNA: TGTGCCAGCAGCTGGGACAGGTACCAAGAGACCCAGTACTTC. This translates into CASSWDRYQETQYF. The chain combines TRBV5-6 with TRBJ2-5, with 8 nucleotides matching TRBD1. CDR1 is SGHDT and CDR2 is YYEEEE in the germline V gene. This CDR3 region has 14 residues. V shed 3 bases, J shed 0 bases, and the junction held 1 base outside the gene matches.

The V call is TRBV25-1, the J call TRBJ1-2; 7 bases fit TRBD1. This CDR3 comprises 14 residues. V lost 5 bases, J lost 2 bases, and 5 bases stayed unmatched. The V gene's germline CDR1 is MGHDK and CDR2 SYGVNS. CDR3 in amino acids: CASSSSRGNYGYTF. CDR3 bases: TGTGCCAGCAGTAGCTCCAGGGGGAACTATGGCTACACCTTC.

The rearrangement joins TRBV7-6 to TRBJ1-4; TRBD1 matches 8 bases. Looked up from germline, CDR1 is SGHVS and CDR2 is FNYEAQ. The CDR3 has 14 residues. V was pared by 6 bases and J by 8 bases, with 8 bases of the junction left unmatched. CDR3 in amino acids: CASSRGQGGEKLFF. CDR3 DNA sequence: TGTGCCAGCAGTCGAGGACAGGGAGGGGAAAAACTGTTTTTT. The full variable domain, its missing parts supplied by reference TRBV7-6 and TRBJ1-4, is GAGVSQSPRYKVTKRGQDVALRCDPISGHVSLYWYRQALGQGPEFLTYFNYEAQQDKSGLPNDRFSAERPEGSISTLTIQRTEQRDSAMYRCASSRGQGGEKLFFGSGTQLSVL.